This T cell receptor beta chain derives from a study of monozygotic twins with inflammatory bowel disease (dated by TCRdb to between 2019 and 2020). At the level of the whole study: The full study comprised around 30 monozygotic twin pairs: nine German pairs (four IBD-concordant, five IBD-discordant) and 19 IBD-discordant Danish pairs. The search for disease-associated traits relied mainly on comparing, within discordant pairs, IBD patients with their genetically identical healthy co-twins. Each individual had, on average, about 151 000 unique TCRalpha sequences and 181 000 unique TCRbeta sequences available for analysis. On the study overall, not on this receptor specifically: The results gave no support for a single strong signal or clonotype linked to IBD. Background noise and inter-individual variability may have been introduced into the repertoires by the differing immunosuppressive treatments among patients. Different T cell subtypes could not be distinguished in the analysis. No difference in repertoire similarity was observed between concordant and discordant twins, possibly owing to limited statistical power. Compared with healthy twins, IBD patients had fewer clonotypes in common with other individuals, a difference most pronounced in patients showing signs of disease activity. IBD patients had lower TCRbeta repertoire diversity, measured by the inverse Simpson index, than their healthy co-twins.

Receptors were amplified or captured by 5' RACE. Preparation of each TCR library used 3,000 to 3,500 ng of total RNA. For each sample, cDNA synthesis with SMARTScribe reverse transcriptase was split into eight separate reactions. During cDNA synthesis, unique molecular identifiers containing a 6-nucleotide sample barcode were introduced by template switching. TCRalpha and TCRbeta cDNA was amplified by two nested PCRs of roughly 15 and 9 cycles, with bead purification after each PCR. Before amplification, the cDNA was both treated with uracil DNA-glycosylase and purified with the QIAquick PCR purification kit. The second PCR was the step at which Illumina TruSeq-compatible adapters and sample-specific barcodes were added. TapeStation and Qubit were used to check library quality and concentration, and 5 to 6 ng of each library went into the pool. The pooled libraries were sequenced with 2 x 100 bp reads and custom sequencing primers on an Illumina HiSeq2500 single-index Rapid Run. Turning to the authors' computational methods: MiGEC version 1.2.6 was used for UMI-based consensus assembly to correct PCR and sequencing errors. V(D)J alignment, clonotype assembly and CDR3 extraction were performed with MiXCR version 2.1.1. Normalisation of gene usage, clonotype sharing and MAIT/NKT TCR abundance was achieved by analysing the top 1000, 10 000 and 20 000 clonotypes per sample. After downsampling to 27 000 UMIs, diversity was calculated as the inverse Simpson index using the vegan R package. Paired Mann-Whitney U tests were applied to discordant twin pairs, and Benjamini-Hochberg correction was used for multiple testing. TCRdb reprocessed the reads into one record per CDR3 protein sequence, lacking DNA. TCRdb's processing, not the authors' own work, is the source of the V and J calls. The sample table records tens of thousands of distinct CDR3 sequences. More than 4.5% of the sample is taken by the ten largest.

Taken from the germline V gene, the CDR1 and CDR2 loops are MDHEN and SYDVKM. Including the terminal cysteine and phenylalanine, the CDR3 comprises 13 residues. The record lacks a DNA sequence. An approximately 2.5 ml peripheral blood sample was drawn into PAXgene tubes per donor and stored at -80°C. Without T cell sorting, total RNA was isolated from whole blood using the PAXgene blood miRNA kit on an automated QIAcube. Peripheral blood from monozygotic twin pairs concordant or discordant for inflammatory bowel disease was subjected to deep TCRalpha and TCRbeta repertoire profiling with unique molecular barcoding. Smoking habits were recorded for all twin pairs, with individuals classified as current, former or never smokers. Points on this clonotype: It lacks a known antigen.

The sequence joins TRBV28 to TRBJ2-7; TCRdb's D gene call, TRBD1, goes unchecked for lack of DNA. This sequence originates from a human donor with ulcerative colitis or Crohn's disease, or a healthy co-twin of an affected twin (not recorded which). Sample: blood. CDR3 protein: CASSPGNLWEQYF.